This TCR beta chain originates from a study of patients and donors after allogeneic stem cell transplantation. MiXCR, applied by TCRdb to the RT-PCR reads, yields one record per CDR3 protein. This sample carries roughly 230,000 distinct CDR3 sequences, over 12% of them seen once, and the ten largest clones take 9.5% to 13%. The count of this clonotype is one. The TCR originated in a human donor who was either an allogeneic HSCT recipient or a stem cell or donor lymphocyte infusion donor (not recorded which). It is not recorded whose cells these are; they may come from a transplant donor. What was sequenced was blood, either unsorted or a sorted T cell fraction (not recorded which).

CDR3 sequence (DNA): TGTGCCAGCAGCTTGCTCTCAGGGCGCTTAAATTCACCCCTCCACTTT. It translates to CASSLLSGRLNSPLHF. The chain employs TRBV5-5 and TRBJ1-6, with D possibly TRBD1 on 5 matching bases. The CDR3 extends over 16 amino acids. The germline V gene has CDR1 SGHKS and CDR2 YYEKEE (reference sequence). The V end lost 1 base, the J end lost 7 bases, and 15 bases lay between the germline ends.